Each of the 21 T cell receptor beta chains below was sequenced from the same sample in a study of blood T cell repertoires in COVID-19. Using immunoSEQ multiplex PCR, the repertoire was profiled, and TCRdb retains in-frame clones only, with some absent. Among roughly 100,000 clones, about 76% were seen once, and the ten largest hold approximately 19%. Sequencing was carried out using peripheral blood. Every receptor here comes from a woman between 70 and 85 years old with acute or convalescent COVID-19.

This sequence joins TRBV20-1 and TRBJ2-5, with D possibly being TRBD2 (5 bases). CDR3 length: 11 residues. The germline gives CDR1 DFQATT, CDR2 SNEGSKA (reference sequence). The CDR3 sequence: CSGLPKETQYF. CDR3 sequence (DNA): TGCAGCGGACTGCCCAAAGAGACCCAGTACTTC.

This rearrangement joins TRBV27 to TRBJ2-5, with D unclear. The CDR3 consists of 15 residues. V gave up 4 bases and J gave up 1 base, with 13 bases separating them. Germline CDR1 is MNHEY and CDR2 is SMNVEV (reference sequence). This CDR3 reads CASSSGWASQETQYF. The CDR3, as DNA: TGTGCCAGCAGTTCAGGATGGGCGTCCCAAGAGACCCAGTACTTC.

This chain connects TRBV10-3 to TRBJ2-7; tentative D call: TRBD2 (5 bases). The ends were cut back, 6 bases at V and 3 bases at J, with 12 bases in the middle. Per the germline V gene, CDR1 is ENHRY and CDR2 is SYGVKD. This CDR3 region has 13 residues. The CDR3, as DNA: TGTGCCATCAGGAGATCCGAGGGCTACGAGCAGTACTTC. Its translation: CAIRRSEGYEQYF.

Here the CDR3 reads CASSSAGWGETQYF. In DNA, the CDR3 is TGTGCCAGCAGTTCCGCAGGGTGGGGAGAGACCCAGTACTTC. The rearrangement joins TRBV27 to TRBJ2-5; tentatively, D is TRBD1 (5 bases). This CDR3 is built from 14 residues. The V end was cut by 4 bases, the J end by 4 bases, with 13 bases between. Germline V CDR1 and CDR2: MNHEY, SMNVEV (reference sequence).

V and J are TRBV10-2 and TRBJ2-5, with 11 positions matching TRBD2. The CDR3 runs to 12 residues. The germline gives CDR1 WSHSY, CDR2 SAAADI. The trim removed 6 bases at V and 9 bases at J, leaving 3 bases unmatched. CDR3: CASRTSGAAQYF. DNA for the CDR3: TGCGCCAGCAGGACTAGCGGGGCGGCCCAGTACTTC.

This chain uses TRBV7-2 with TRBJ2-7, with D unclear. Germline V gives CDR1 SGHTA, CDR2 FQGNSA. CDR3 size: 13 residues. V gave up 4 bases and J gave up 3 bases, with 10 bases separating them. The CDR3 here is CASSSDTYYEQYF. CDR3 DNA: TGTGCCAGCAGCTCCGACACCTACTACGAGCAGTACTTC.

The rearrangement joins TRBV18 to TRBJ1-6, with 7 bases matching TRBD1. This CDR3 is built from 15 residues. Germline trimming cut 3 bases from V and 11 bases from J; bases unmatched to any gene: 10. CDR1 is KGHSH, CDR2 LQKENI, per germline. CDR3 coding DNA: TGTGCCAGCTCACCCCCGACAGGGAACAGCGCACCCCTCCACTTT. The encoded protein is CASSPPTGNSAPLHF.

This CDR3 is CASSSGDRANTEAFF. DNA for the CDR3: TGTGCCAGCAGCTCCGGGGACAGGGCGAACACTGAAGCTTTCTTT. V gene TRBV7-9 combines with J gene TRBJ1-1; 9 bases match TRBD1. The V and J ends lost 4 bases and 1 base, in that order; junction bases with no gene match: 4. The CDR3 is made up of 15 amino acids. Per germline, CDR1 SEHNR and CDR2 FQNEAQ (reference sequence).

The chain recombines TRBV2 with TRBJ1-6; no reliable D call. Germline V gene data show CDR1 as SNHLY and CDR2 as FYNNEI. The V end was cut by 4 bases, the J end by 4 bases, with 5 bases between. The CDR3 is 13 residues long. The CDR3 here is CASSGQYNSPLHF. CDR3 nucleotide sequence: TGTGCCAGCAGTGGGCAGTATAATTCACCCCTCCACTTT.

The chain links TRBV19 to TRBJ2-1, with TRBD2 as a possible D gene (6 bases). The CDR3 is 16 residues long. Trimming removed 1 base at V and 2 bases at J, with 12 bases between. Germline V gives CDR1 LNHDA, CDR2 SQIVND (reference sequence). The CDR3 DNA reads as TGTGCCAGTAGTATAGTGGTAGGGGAGGCCTACAATGAGCAGTTCTTC. Translated: CASSIVVGEAYNEQFF.

The rearrangement links TRBV9 to TRBJ1-1; 7 bases line up with TRBD1. V shed 3 bases, J shed 6 bases, and the junction held 2 bases outside the gene matches. The CDR3 has 12 residues. Germline-derived CDR1 and CDR2 are SGDLS and YYNGEE. DNA for the CDR3: TGTGCCAGCAGCGGACAGGGCTCTGAAGCTTTCTTT. This translates into CASSGQGSEAFF.

CDR3 DNA sequence: TGTGCCAGCAGTGAGGGCCAGGGGCGGAACACTGAAGCTTTCTTT. Its protein is CASSEGQGRNTEAFF. The chain carries TRBV2 and TRBJ1-1; tentative D call: TRBD1 (6 bases). Germline lookup yields CDR1 SNHLY and CDR2 FYNNEI. This CDR3 contains 15 residues. Trimming removed 3 bases from V and 1 base from J, with 12 bases in between.

The chain uses TRBV18 and TRBJ2-2; 10 positions agree with TRBD2. With 2 bases clipped from V and 9 bases from J, the junction kept 6 bases outside the gene matches. Germline V gene lookup returns CDR1 KGHSH and CDR2 LQKENI. The CDR3 has 15 amino acids. The CDR3 loop reads CASSPASGGPRELFF. CDR3 in DNA: TGTGCCAGCTCACCAGCTAGCGGGGGACCCCGGGAGCTGTTTTTT.

This clone has ten or more counts. The gene calls are TRBV27 and TRBJ1-2; TRBD1 might be the D (5 bases). This CDR3 comprises 12 residues. Germline V gives CDR1 MNHEY, CDR2 SMNVEV (reference sequence). Trimming stripped 8 bases from V and 8 bases from J, with 15 bases between. The CDR3 protein is CASRGGTSGYTF. For the CDR3, the DNA is TGTGCCAGCCGAGGCGGGACTAGCGGCTACACCTTC.

V gene TRBV20-1 combines with J gene TRBJ2-5; 8 positions match TRBD2. CDR3 length equals 11 residues. Germline lookup yields CDR1 DFQATT and CDR2 SNEGSKA (reference sequence). Germline trimming cut 5 bases from V and 7 bases from J; bases unmatched to any gene: 3. The CDR3 DNA reads TGCAGTGCTTTTCGGGGGGGGACCCAGTACTTC. Its protein product is CSAFRGGTQYF.

This chain joins TRBV6-5 and TRBJ1-5; D unresolved. Germline CDR1 reads MNHEY; CDR2 reads SVGAGI. The V and J ends lost 6 bases and 3 bases respectively, with 9 bases between them. The CDR3 runs 13 residues. CDR3 nucleotides: TGTGCCAGCAGCCGAGGGTACAATCAGCCCCAGCATTTT. Amino acids: CASSRGYNQPQHF.

The V gene is TRBV19, the J gene TRBJ1-2, with 10 nucleotides matching TRBD1. Germline V CDR1 and CDR2: LNHDA, SQIVND (reference sequence). J gave up 8 bases and V 6 bases, and 6 bases lay outside the gene matches. This CDR3 has 13 amino acids. For the CDR3, the DNA is TGTGCCAGTAGCAGACAGGGGGCAGGGGGCTACACCTTC. It codes for CASSRQGAGGYTF.

The chain recombines TRBV6-5 with TRBJ1-6, with 7 bases aligning to TRBD1. Germline assignment: CDR1 MNHEY and CDR2 SVGAGI. The trim removed 6 bases at V and 8 bases at J, leaving 7 bases unmatched. The CDR3 is made up of 14 amino acids. The CDR3: CASRLQGKDSPLHF. The CDR3 DNA reads as TGTGCCAGCAGGTTACAGGGGAAGGATTCACCCCTCCACTTT.

The rearrangement uses TRBV30 and TRBJ2-7, with 8 bases that match TRBD2. The CDR3 is 15 amino acids. Germline-derived CDR1 and CDR2 are GTSNPN and SVGIG (reference sequence). Losses at the gene ends were 2 bases for V and 0 bases for J; bases not matched to a gene: 6. The CDR3 nucleotides read TGTGCCTGGAGTCGGAGTAGCGGGGCCTCCTACGAGCAGTACTTC. Translated: CAWSRSSGASYEQYF.

This clone was counted only a few times. The chain has TRBV6-2 or TRBV6-3 and TRBJ1-4, with 12 bases identical to TRBD1. The CDR3 is 19 amino acids. V lost 0 bases to trimming and J lost 2 bases; unmatched junction nucleotides: 7. In germline, CDR1 is MNHEY, CDR2 SVGEGT. The chain's CDR3 is CASSYSTGTGGATNEKLFF. The CDR3 DNA is TGTGCCAGCAGTTACTCGACCGGGACAGGGGGCGCGACTAATGAAAAACTGTTTTTT.

V gene TRBV11-2 combines with J gene TRBJ2-7; D perhaps matches TRBD2 (6 bases). The V gene's germline CDR1 is SGHAT and CDR2 FQNNGV. This CDR3 contains 12 residues. Trimming took off 11 bases at V and 6 bases at J, with 17 bases between the two ends. The CDR3 DNA is TGTGCCTGCGGGACCCTGGGCGCCGAGCAGTACTTC. It yields the protein CACGTLGAEQYF.